Below, 4 T cell receptor beta chains from the same sample are listed, as sequenced in a study of T cell responses to AZD1222 COVID-19 vaccine. Repertoires were generated with immunoSEQ multiplex PCR, while TCRdb's copy carries only in-frame clones and drops some. The sample has around 140,000 clones, about 82% seen once; the top ten hold approximately 8%. This sample comprised peripheral blood, obtained 28 days after the second dose of the MenACWY control vaccine. All receptors come from an adult who received the MenACWY meningococcal vaccine as a control.

The chain recombines TRBV5-1 with TRBJ2-1, with a weak D call TRBD2 (6 bases). Germline V gives CDR1 SGHRS, CDR2 YFSETQ. This CDR3 spans 14 amino acids. The V end lost 4 bases, the J end lost 9 bases, and 17 bases lay between the germline ends. The CDR3 DNA reads as TGCGCCAGCAGCCCCAAGGTGGGGGGAACTGAGCAGTTCTTC. Amino acids: CASSPKVGGTEQFF.

CDR3 sequence reads: CSVGGGGSYNEQFF. CDR3 nucleotides: TGCAGCGTTGGGGGAGGGGGCTCCTACAATGAGCAGTTCTTC. This sequence joins TRBV29-1 and TRBJ2-1; a possible D gene is TRBD2 (7 bases). The CDR3 covers 14 residues. V gave up 4 bases and J gave up 0 bases, with 10 bases separating them. The germline CDR1 and CDR2 sequences are SQVTM and ANQGSEA.

This clone was detected a few times. CDR3 loop: CASSLRGVMNTEAFF. The CDR3 bases are TGCGCCAGCAGCTTGCGAGGGGTGATGAACACTGAAGCTTTCTTT. The chain employs TRBV5-1 and TRBJ1-1; tentatively, D is TRBD1 (5 bases). Germline CDR1 reads SGHRS; CDR2 reads YFSETQ. Deletions cut 1 base from V and 0 bases from J, with 10 bases between. The length of the CDR3 is 15 residues.

This chain connects TRBV11-2 to TRBJ1-3; D unresolved. The V gene lost 5 bases and the J gene lost 0 bases, with 11 bases spanning the gap. Per the germline V gene, CDR1 is SGHAT and CDR2 is FQNNGV. CDR3 length: 15 amino acids. The CDR3 spells CASSRKTDSGNTIYF. Written as DNA, the CDR3 is TGTGCCAGCAGCCGAAAAACAGACTCTGGAAACACCATATATTTT.